This T cell receptor (beta chain) was sequenced in a study of glioma-infiltrating T cells. Trimming removed 3 bases at V and 2 bases at J, with 11 bases between. Per the germline V gene, CDR1 is SGHTA and CDR2 is FQGNSA. This CDR3 comprises 15 residues. The iRepertoire nested amplicon-rescue multiplex PCR amplified TCR alpha and beta CDR3s from RNA. Tissue mRNA or PBMC total RNA, roughly 90-450 ng, went into one-step reverse transcription and amplification. A single record per CDR3 protein comes from TCRdb applying MiXCR to the multiplex PCR reads. The data show some 150,000 distinct CDR3 sequences, with approximately 40% seen just once and about 18% held by the top ten. Regarding this clonotype: What it recognizes is unknown.

Study outcomes and limitations: Gliomas, especially low-grade, showed above-expected tissue-blood divergence; non-neoplastic patients showed below. CDR3 overlap between tissue and blood was very small.

The chain recombines TRBV7-2 with TRBJ1-5; D is unclear. The sample consisted of glioma tissue, nonneoplastic brain tissue, or PBMCs (not recorded which). The TCR originated in a human donor with low-grade glioma or glioblastoma, undergoing nonglioma brain surgery, or in good health (not recorded which). The CDR3 DNA is TGTGCCAGCAGCTTCGAACCCGTTGGCAATCAGCCCCAGCATTTT. It codes for CASSFEPVGNQPQHF.